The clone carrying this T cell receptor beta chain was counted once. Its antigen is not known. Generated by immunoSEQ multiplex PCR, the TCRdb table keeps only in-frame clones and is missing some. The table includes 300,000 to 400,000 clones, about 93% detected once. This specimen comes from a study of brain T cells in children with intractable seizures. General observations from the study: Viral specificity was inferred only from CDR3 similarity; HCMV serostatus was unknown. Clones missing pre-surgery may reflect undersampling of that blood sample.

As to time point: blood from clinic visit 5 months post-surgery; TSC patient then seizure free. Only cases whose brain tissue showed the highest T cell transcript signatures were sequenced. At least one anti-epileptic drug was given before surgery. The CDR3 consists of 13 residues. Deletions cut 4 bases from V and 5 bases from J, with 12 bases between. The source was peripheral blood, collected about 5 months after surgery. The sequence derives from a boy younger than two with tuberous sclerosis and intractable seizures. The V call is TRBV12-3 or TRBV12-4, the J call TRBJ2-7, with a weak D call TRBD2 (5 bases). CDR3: CASSSAGLNEQYF. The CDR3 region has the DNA TGTGCCAGCAGTTCCGCAGGACTGAACGAGCAGTACTTC.